This T cell receptor (beta chain) was profiled in a study of graft-versus-host responses after intestinal transplantation. Study in general: Anti-thymocyte globulin induction, then tacrolimus and steroids for about three years, went to all recipients.

With regard to this clone: Its antigen remains unknown.

Clones were read by immunoSEQ multiplex PCR, and TCRdb kept only the in-frame ones, dropping some. The sample has under 45,000 clones, around 94% seen once. Regarding the study as a whole: GvH clones were found in recipient marrow; some appeared first in ileum or blood.

The CDR3 sequence is 15 residues long. Losses at the gene ends were 5 bases for V and 4 bases for J; bases not matched to a gene: 7. Germline V CDR1 and CDR2: SEHNR, FQNEAQ (reference sequence). The TCR sequence derives from a human donor who was the organ donor for an intestinal transplant. This rearrangement joins TRBV7-9 to TRBJ2-3, with TRBD2 matching 9 bases. The specimen was unstimulated CD4+ T cells sorted from spleen or lymph node cells, collected before transplant. The chain's CDR3 is CASSQAGGGSDTQYF. The DNA of the CDR3 is TGTGCCAGCAGCCAAGCGGGGGGAGGATCAGATACGCAGTATTTT.